The rows below give T cell receptor beta chains drawn from one sample of a study of human T cells and chemical hapten exposure. TCRdb re-called the RACE reads through MiXCR, storing one row per CDR3 protein. This table holds around 75,000 distinct CDR3 sequences, about 9.4% found once. Specimen: whole blood, collected in connection with sensitization to the hapten diphenylcyclopropenone (DPC). These receptors originate from a woman in her 50s with alopecia areata. Some clones in this sample may be carry-over from other donors' samples. The CDR3 runs from the conserved cysteine through the conserved F or W. The order of the fields is V gene, J gene, clone size, D gene, CDR3 protein, CDR3 DNA. The D gene is left open where the match is weak. Where a row states a size, it is once, few, many or the class of an expanded clone; other rows omit it.

v_call: TRBV27; j_call: TRBJ2-3; clone_size: many; d_call: -; cdr3_aa: CASSRGQDTQYF; cdr3_nt: TGTGCCAGCAGTCGAGGGCAAGATACGCAGTATTTT
v_call: TRBV18; j_call: TRBJ2-1; clone_size: -; d_call: TRBD1; cdr3_aa: CASSELGTGSNNEQFF; cdr3_nt: TGTGCCAGCTCGGAACTCGGGACAGGGAGCAACAATGAGCAGTTCTTC
v_call: TRBV29-1; j_call: TRBJ1-1; clone_size: many; d_call: TRBD1; cdr3_aa: CSVTGEYTEAFF; cdr3_nt: TGCAGCGTAACAGGGGAGTACACTGAAGCTTTCTTT
v_call: TRBV3-1; j_call: TRBJ2-2; clone_size: -; d_call: TRBD2; cdr3_aa: CASSQSTSGSFGELFF; cdr3_nt: TGTGCCAGCAGCCAATCGACTAGCGGGAGCTTTGGGGAGCTGTTTTTT
v_call: TRBV6-2/TRBV6-3; j_call: TRBJ2-1; clone_size: many; d_call: -; cdr3_aa: CASSYGRINEQFF; cdr3_nt: TGTGCCAGCAGTTATGGGAGGATCAATGAGCAGTTCTTC
v_call: TRBV6-6; j_call: TRBJ1-2; clone_size: many; d_call: -; cdr3_aa: CASSYSNRLTSNYGYTF; cdr3_nt: TGTGCCAGCAGTTACTCGAACAGGCTAACGTCTAACTATGGCTACACCTTC
v_call: TRBV30; j_call: TRBJ2-1; clone_size: many; d_call: TRBD2; cdr3_aa: CAWSFGTSPYNEQFF; cdr3_nt: TGTGCCTGGAGTTTCGGGACTAGTCCCTACAATGAGCAGTTCTTC
v_call: TRBV5-1; j_call: TRBJ2-6; clone_size: many; d_call: -; cdr3_aa: CASSLTGAGANVLTF; cdr3_nt: TGCGCCAGCAGCTTGACGGGGGCCGGGGCCAACGTCCTGACTTTC
v_call: TRBV18; j_call: TRBJ1-1; clone_size: -; d_call: -; cdr3_aa: CASSLSGTEAFF; cdr3_nt: TGTGCCAGCTCACTTTCCGGGACAGAAGCTTTCTTT
v_call: TRBV6-2/TRBV6-3; j_call: TRBJ2-7; clone_size: many; d_call: -; cdr3_aa: CASRRGVYEQYF; cdr3_nt: TGTGCCAGCAGAAGGGGAGTCTACGAGCAGTACTTC
v_call: TRBV6-1; j_call: TRBJ1-1; clone_size: once; d_call: TRBD1; cdr3_aa: CASSGYRGATETFF; cdr3_nt: TGTGCCAGCAGTGGGTACAGGGGAGCCACTGAAACTTTCTTT
v_call: TRBV29-1; j_call: TRBJ2-5; clone_size: many; d_call: -; cdr3_aa: CSVVTVQETQYF; cdr3_nt: TGCAGCGTTGTGACAGTGCAAGAGACCCAGTACTTC
v_call: TRBV7-2; j_call: TRBJ2-3; clone_size: few; d_call: TRBD2; cdr3_aa: CASSLTGTSLDTQYF; cdr3_nt: TGTGCCAGCAGCTTAACCGGGACTAGCCTCGATACGCAGTATTTT
v_call: TRBV7-2; j_call: TRBJ2-3; clone_size: many; d_call: TRBD2; cdr3_aa: CASSLAGGPADTQYF; cdr3_nt: TGTGCCAGCAGCTTAGCGGGAGGGCCTGCAGATACGCAGTATTTT
v_call: TRBV20-1; j_call: TRBJ2-5; clone_size: -; d_call: -; cdr3_aa: CSAIGSQESPQYF; cdr3_nt: TGCAGTGCTATCGGGTCGCAGGAGTCACCCCAGTACTTC
v_call: TRBV10-1; j_call: TRBJ2-1; clone_size: few; d_call: -; cdr3_aa: CASSESGGSYNEQFF; cdr3_nt: TGCGCCAGCAGTGAGAGCGGCGGGTCTTACAATGAGCAGTTCTTC
v_call: TRBV20-1; j_call: TRBJ1-5; clone_size: many; d_call: -; cdr3_aa: CSARAPNDRSNQPQHF; cdr3_nt: TGCAGTGCCAGGGCCCCCAATGACAGGAGCAATCAGCCCCAGCATTTT
v_call: TRBV29-1; j_call: TRBJ2-7; clone_size: many; d_call: TRBD1; cdr3_aa: CSVATGRRSYEQYF; cdr3_nt: TGCAGCGTCGCGACAGGGCGGCGTTCCTACGAGCAGTACTTC
v_call: TRBV12-3/TRBV12-4; j_call: TRBJ1-1; clone_size: many; d_call: TRBD1; cdr3_aa: CASSPPGQGQHTEAFF; cdr3_nt: TGTGCCAGCAGCCCTCCCGGACAGGGCCAACACACTGAAGCTTTCTTT
v_call: TRBV20-1; j_call: TRBJ1-4; clone_size: few; d_call: -; cdr3_aa: CSARGVNEKLFF; cdr3_nt: TGCAGTGCTAGAGGGGTTAATGAAAAACTGTTTTTT
v_call: TRBV18; j_call: TRBJ2-6; clone_size: many; d_call: TRBD1; cdr3_aa: CASSRPTGGTSGANVLTF; cdr3_nt: TGTGCCAGCTCACGCCCGACAGGGGGAACGTCTGGGGCCAACGTCCTGACTTTC
v_call: TRBV18; j_call: TRBJ2-7; clone_size: many; d_call: -; cdr3_aa: CASSPLTGREQYF; cdr3_nt: TGTGCCAGCTCACCCCTGACCGGGCGGGAGCAGTACTTC
v_call: TRBV12-3/TRBV12-4; j_call: TRBJ2-7; clone_size: -; d_call: TRBD2; cdr3_aa: CASSLGLAGARRYF; cdr3_nt: TGTGCCAGCAGCTTGGGACTAGCGGGAGCTCGACGGTACTTC
v_call: TRBV28; j_call: TRBJ1-2; clone_size: -; d_call: -; cdr3_aa: CASRGPDRYGYTF; cdr3_nt: TGTGCCAGCAGAGGGCCCGACCGGTATGGCTACACCTTC
v_call: TRBV11-2; j_call: TRBJ2-5; clone_size: -; d_call: -; cdr3_aa: CASSPGRGLETQYF; cdr3_nt: TGTGCCAGCAGCCCCGGGAGGGGGCTAGAGACCCAGTACTTC
v_call: TRBV20-1; j_call: TRBJ1-1; clone_size: few; d_call: TRBD1; cdr3_aa: CSAPDRGTEAFF; cdr3_nt: TGCAGTGCCCCGGACAGGGGCACTGAAGCTTTCTTT